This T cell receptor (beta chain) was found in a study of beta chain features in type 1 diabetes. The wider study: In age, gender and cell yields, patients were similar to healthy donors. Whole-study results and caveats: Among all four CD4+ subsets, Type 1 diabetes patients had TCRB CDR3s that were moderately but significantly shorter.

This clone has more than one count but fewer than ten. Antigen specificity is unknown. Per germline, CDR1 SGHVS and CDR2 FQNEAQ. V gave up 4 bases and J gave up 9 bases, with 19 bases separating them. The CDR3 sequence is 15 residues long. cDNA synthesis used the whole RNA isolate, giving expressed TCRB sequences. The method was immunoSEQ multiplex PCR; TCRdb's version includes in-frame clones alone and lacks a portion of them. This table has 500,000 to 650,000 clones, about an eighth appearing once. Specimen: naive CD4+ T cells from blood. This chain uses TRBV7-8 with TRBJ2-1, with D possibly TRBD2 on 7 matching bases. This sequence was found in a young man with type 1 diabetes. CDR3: CASSSRRGGAIEQFF. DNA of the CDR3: TGTGCCAGCAGCTCCCGTCGAGGGGGGGCGATTGAGCAGTTCTTC.